The 18 T cell receptor beta chains below all came from one sample that was sequenced in a study of T cells after yellow fever vaccination. TCRdb passed the 5' RACE reads through MiXCR, listing each CDR3 protein once. The sample holds 200,000 to 300,000 distinct CDR3 sequences, under 15% seen once. Here the sequenced sample was CD4+ T cells sorted from PBMCs, taken 45 days after the yellow fever booster vaccination. The receptor source for this set is a man aged 30 to 39 who received the YFV17D yellow fever vaccine.

This clonotype was seen a few times. The chain couples TRBV27 to TRBJ2-1, with TRBD2 matching over 8 bases. CDR3 length equals 16 residues. The germline gives CDR1 MNHEY, CDR2 SMNVEV (reference sequence). Losses at the gene ends were 2 bases for V and 2 bases for J; bases not matched to a gene: 5. The CDR3 DNA sequence: TGTGCCAGCAGTTTAAGCGGGAGCATCACCTACAATGAGCAGTTCTTC. It yields the protein CASSLSGSITYNEQFF.

This clonotype was seen at least ten times. This chain joins TRBV12-3 or TRBV12-4 and TRBJ2-3; tentative D call: TRBD1 (5 bases). V lost 3 bases and J lost 2, with 9 bases in between. The CDR3 consists of 14 residues. The CDR3 spells CASSLGHLTDTQYF. The CDR3 bases are TGTGCCAGCAGTTTGGGGCACCTCACAGATACGCAGTATTTT.

A few counts support this clonotype. The chain links TRBV11-2 to TRBJ2-7; D tentatively reads TRBD1 or TRBD2 (7 bases each). V lost 5 bases to trimming and J lost 0 bases, with 23 bases between them. CDR3 length equals 18 residues. The germline V gene encodes CDR1 SGHAT and CDR2 FQNNGV. This CDR3 reads CASSVRDREGPFSYEQYF. In nucleotides, the CDR3 is TGTGCCAGCAGCGTCAGAGACAGGGAGGGTCCATTCTCCTACGAGCAGTACTTC.

The V call is TRBV5-5, the J call TRBJ2-5; no clear D gene. There are 12 residues in the CDR3. With 4 bases removed from V and 2 bases from J, the gap between germline ends came to 6 bases. Germline V gives CDR1 SGHKS, CDR2 YYEKEE (reference sequence). CDR3 in DNA: TGTGCCAGCAGCATATCACAAGAGACCCAGTACTTC. As protein: CASSISQETQYF.

The chain recombines TRBV12-3 or TRBV12-4 with TRBJ2-7, with 11 bases fitting TRBD1. Germline trimming cut 3 bases from V and 4 bases from J; bases unmatched to any gene: 14. The CDR3 is 18 residues long. The CDR3 reads CASSFSKALGTGGYEQYF. The CDR3 DNA follows: TGTGCCAGCAGTTTCTCAAAAGCTTTAGGGACAGGGGGATACGAGCAGTACTTC.

In its sample, this clonotype was seen a few times. The chain combines TRBV20-1 with TRBJ1-4, with unresolved D. V dropped 2 bases and J dropped 8 bases, with 21 bases sitting between them. Germline V gene data show CDR1 as DFQATT and CDR2 as SNEGSKA (reference sequence). The CDR3 consists of 16 residues. The CDR3 loop reads CSARWRLQEDREKLFF. CDR3 in DNA: TGCAGTGCTAGATGGCGGTTGCAGGAAGACCGCGAAAAACTGTTTTTT.

In this sample, this clonotype turned up a few times. The chain combines TRBV20-1 with TRBJ1-5; D call uncertain. V was trimmed by 7 bases and J by 1 base, leaving 11 bases between them. Germline V lookup: CDR1 DFQATT, CDR2 SNEGSKA (reference sequence). The CDR3 has 13 amino acids. CDR3 residues: CSGVFGSNQPQHF. The CDR3 nucleotides read TGCAGTGGGGTATTTGGGAGCAATCAGCCCCAGCATTTT.

The chain links TRBV7-7 to TRBJ2-3; D may be TRBD1 (6 bases). The CDR3 runs to 17 residues. Germline values: CDR1 SSHAT, CDR2 FNYEAQ (reference sequence). V lost 1 base, J lost 2 bases, and 16 bases lay in between. The CDR3 protein is CASSLGPTGHHTDTQYF. The CDR3 coding sequence is TGTGCCAGCAGCTTAGGCCCGACAGGCCACCACACAGATACGCAGTATTTT. The variable domain in full, completed from reference TRBV7-7 and TRBJ2-3, reads GAGVSQSPRYKVTKRGQDVTLRCDPISSHATLYWYQQALGQGPEFLTYFNYEAQPDKSGLPSDRFSAERPEGSISTLTIQRTEQRDSAMYRCASSLGPTGHHTDTQYFGPGTRLTVL.

The chain recombines TRBV18 with TRBJ2-5; the match to TRBD2 covers 10 bases. V lost 6 bases and J lost 2; bases outside the gene matches: 3. There are 14 residues in the CDR3. Germline assignment: CDR1 KGHSH and CDR2 LQKENI. This CDR3 reads CASSTGLAQETQYF. In nucleotides, the CDR3 is TGTGCCAGCTCTACGGGACTAGCGCAAGAGACCCAGTACTTC.

This clonotype was seen more than once but under ten times. The rearrangement links TRBV5-1 to TRBJ2-2; D not certain. The CDR3 totals 14 residues. CDR1 is SGHRS and CDR2 is YFSETQ in the germline V gene. With 6 bases removed from V and 7 bases from J, the gap between germline ends came to 16 bases. In nucleotides, the CDR3 is TGCGCCAGCATCGTGAACCCCTCCAGCGGGGAGCTGTTTTTT. Its translation: CASIVNPSSGELFF.

This clonotype has just a few counts. The junction differs from germline at one of its ends, possibly a read error. V gene TRBV7-2 combines with J gene TRBJ2-7; D is perhaps TRBD2 (6 bases). Germline loops: CDR1 SGHTA, CDR2 FQGNSA. The CDR3 consists of 13 residues. CDR3 in amino acids: CATSGPFDYEQYF. DNA of the CDR3: TGTGCCACCAGCGGGCCATTCGACTACGAGCAGTACTTC.

The chain combines TRBV5-1 with TRBJ2-1, with 8 bases fitting TRBD2. The ends lost 5 bases at V and 10 bases at J; junction bases unmatched: 11. Germline loops: CDR1 SGHRS, CDR2 YFSETQ. CDR3 length equals 14 residues. In DNA form, the CDR3 reads TGCGCCAGCAGTCAGAGCGGGAGAGGATTCGAGCAGTTCTTC. Encoded protein: CASSQSGRGFEQFF.

V gene TRBV11-2 combines with J gene TRBJ2-5; TRBD1 or TRBD2 may be the D gene (6 bases each). The V gene lost 0 bases and the J gene lost 5 bases, with 13 bases spanning the gap. The germline V gene encodes CDR1 SGHAT and CDR2 FQNNGV. This CDR3 is built from 15 residues. CDR3 in amino acids: CASSLEGGQRETQYF. DNA of the CDR3: TGTGCCAGCAGCTTAGAAGGGGGGCAAAGGGAGACCCAGTACTTC.

This clonotype was observed a few times. The V and J genes are TRBV5-1 and TRBJ2-5; 9 bases line up with TRBD1. The germline CDR1 and CDR2 sequences are SGHRS and YFSETQ. The V gene end was trimmed by 3 bases and the J gene end by 6 bases; junction bases not matched to a gene: 9. The CDR3 covers 15 residues. The CDR3 is CASSSAPGQGKTQYF. In DNA form, the CDR3 reads TGCGCCAGCAGCTCAGCCCCGGGACAGGGAAAGACCCAGTACTTC. The entire variable domain, with the rest obtained from reference TRBV5-1 and TRBJ2-5, is as follows: KAGVTQTPRYLIKTRGQQVTLSCSPISGHRSVSWYQQTPGQGLQFLFEYFSETQRNKGNFPGRFSGRQFSNSRSEMNVSTLELGDSALYLCASSSAPGQGKTQYFGPGTRLLVL.

This chain uses TRBV20-1 with TRBJ2-3; 9 bases are a match to TRBD1. Germline V gives CDR1 DFQATT, CDR2 SNEGSKA (reference sequence). V dropped 4 bases and J dropped 5; count of bases not matched to a gene: 4. The CDR3 sequence is 13 residues long. The CDR3 spells CSAKQGAIDTQYF. CDR3 in DNA: TGCAGTGCTAAACAGGGGGCCATAGATACGCAGTATTTT.

This clonotype was counted only a few times. J is TRBJ2-7 and V is TRBV29-1; TRBD2 matches 8 bases. Per germline, CDR1 SQVTM and CDR2 ANQGSEA. The junction had 7 bases not matched to a gene; V was cut back by 4 bases and J by 2 bases. This CDR3 spans 14 amino acids. The chain's CDR3 is CSVVLAGNPYEQYF. DNA of the CDR3: TGCAGCGTTGTATTAGCGGGAAATCCCTACGAGCAGTACTTC.

This clonotype was seen only a few times. This rearrangement joins TRBV5-1 to TRBJ2-2; TRBD2 aligns across 7 bases. The CDR3 contains 16 residues. Germline V CDR1 and CDR2: SGHRS, YFSETQ. Trimming at V came to 1 base and at J to 3 bases, leaving 6 bases not matched to a gene. The CDR3 DNA reads TGCGCCAGCAGCTTGTTCGTGGGAGGGGACACCGGGGAGCTGTTTTTT. Its translation is CASSLFVGGDTGELFF.

The chain combines TRBV16 with TRBJ2-7; the match to TRBD1 covers 7 bases. Germline CDR1 reads KGHSY; CDR2 reads FQNENV. V lost 4 bases and J lost 0; bases outside the gene matches: 15. CDR3 length equals 18 residues. CDR3 region: CASSRARDSLPFSYEQYF. CDR3 nucleotide sequence: TGTGCCAGCAGCCGGGCCCGGGACAGCCTTCCATTCTCCTACGAGCAGTACTTC. The full variable domain, with the rest looked up from reference TRBV16 and TRBJ2-7, is GEEVAQTPKHLVRGEGQKAKLYCAPIKGHSYVFWYQQVLKNEFKFLISFQNENVFDETGMPKERFSAKCLPNSPCSLEIQATKLEDSAVYFCASSRARDSLPFSYEQYFGPGTRLTVT.